The 15 T cell receptor beta chains below were found in one sample sequenced in a study of Graves' ophthalmopathy and Graves' hyperthyroidism (dated by TCRdb to the late 2010s). These reads were obtained on an Illumina HiSeq 2000. For repertoire sequencing, the TCR beta CDR3 regions were amplified from RNA transcripts. The first round of RT-PCR was done with HTBI primers and the Qiagen OneStep RT-PCR kit, and was followed by a second round of multiplex PCR, then size selection and purification. TCRdb applied fastp at Q25 and MiXCR to the public reads, then kept only in-frame beta chains. Each entry is one CDR3 protein sequence, shown with its most common DNA and genes. For this sample the table gives 600,000 to 700,000 distinct CDR3 sequences, of which 35% to 45% were detected only once. Of the sample, about 3.3% falls within the top ten clones. Sample: peripheral blood. These receptors were taken from an adult man with Graves' ophthalmopathy.

CDR3 in amino acids: CATHADRVDTEAFF. In DNA form, the CDR3 reads TGTGCCACTCACGCGGACAGGGTTGACACTGAAGCTTTCTTT. The chain carries TRBV10-3 and TRBJ1-1; 8 positions match TRBD1. The germline gives CDR1 ENHRY, CDR2 SYGVKD. CDR3 length: 14 amino acids. Losses at the gene ends were 10 bases for V and 3 bases for J; bases not matched to a gene: 10.

This clonotype has a count of ten or more. This rearrangement joins TRBV7-9 to TRBJ2-2, with D perhaps TRBD1 or TRBD2 (5 bases each). The CDR3 has 18 residues. CDR1 and CDR2 from the germline V gene are SEHNR and FQNEAQ (reference sequence). V was shortened by 2 bases and J by 6 bases, with 22 bases between the two germline ends. The DNA for the CDR3 is TGTGCCAGCAGCTTACGGTCCCCGGGACGTCACGGCTCCGGGGAGCTGTTTTTT. It yields the protein CASSLRSPGRHGSGELFF.

In regard to this clonotype: Given a much more abundant clone one base away, this may be a read error. CDR3 DNA: TGTGCCACCAACGTCCGGACTGGCGGGGGAGAGACCCAGTACTTC. Protein sequence: CATNVRTGGGETQYF. V and J are TRBV6-5 and TRBJ2-5, with TRBD2 matching over 7 bases. CDR3 length: 15 amino acids. The germline V gene encodes CDR1 MNHEY and CDR2 SVGAGI. Trimming cost V 10 bases and J 4 bases; bases outside gene matches: 15.

There are many counts of this clonotype. The V call is TRBV12-3 or TRBV12-4, the J call TRBJ2-5; TRBD1 aligns across 8 bases. V lost 5 bases and J lost 4; bases outside the gene matches: 6. CDR3 size: 14 residues. The CDR3 is CASSTGQGAETQYF. The CDR3 DNA reads as TGTGCCAGCAGTACTGGACAGGGTGCAGAGACCCAGTACTTC.

Many counts were recorded for this clonotype. The chain joins TRBV19 to TRBJ1-2, with 9 bases that match TRBD1. The CDR3 sequence is 15 residues long. CDR1 and CDR2 (germline): LNHDA, SQIVND (reference sequence). The ends lost 7 bases at V and 8 bases at J; junction bases unmatched: 14. CDR3 sequence: CASTDPGQGLGGYTF. Here the CDR3 DNA reads TGTGCCAGTACAGACCCGGGACAGGGACTGGGAGGCTACACCTTC.

This clonotype was observed a few times. J is TRBJ2-3 and V is TRBV7-8; D tentatively reads TRBD1 or TRBD2 (7 bases each). V shed 2 bases and J shed 8 bases, with 17 bases lying between them. The CDR3 has 15 amino acids. From germline, CDR1 is SGHVS and CDR2 FQNEAQ. CDR3 DNA sequence: TGTGCCAGCAGCTTACAGGGGGAGGGCCTGGTTACGCAGTATTTT. This sequence encodes CASSLQGEGLVTQYF. The full variable domain, completed using reference TRBV7-8 and TRBJ2-3, is GAGVSQSPRYKVAKRGQDVALRCDPISGHVSLFWYQQALGQGPEFLTYFQNEAQLDKSGLPSDRFFAERPEGSVSTLKIQRTQQEDSAVYLCASSLQGEGLVTQYFGPGTRLTVL.

This clonotype has a handful of counts. The J gene is TRBJ1-6, the V gene TRBV3-1, with a weak D call TRBD1 (6 bases). The germline V gene encodes CDR1 LGHDT and CDR2 YNNKEL (reference sequence). V was trimmed by 3 bases and J by 10 bases, leaving 16 bases between them. The CDR3 has 15 amino acids. CDR3 DNA sequence: TGTGCCAGCAGCCACCGCCGGAGGCAGGGGTCACCCCTCCACTTT. Amino acids: CASSHRRRQGSPLHF.

The chain is built from TRBV7-2 and TRBJ2-7, with TRBD2 matching 7 bases. Germline V gene lookup returns CDR1 SGHTA and CDR2 FQGNSA. Trimming at V came to 5 bases and at J to 7 bases, leaving 11 bases not matched to a gene. The CDR3 length is 14 residues. The CDR3 protein is CASSTSLAAHEQYF. The CDR3, as DNA: TGTGCCAGCAGCACCTCGCTAGCGGCCCATGAGCAGTACTTC. The variable domain in full, with the rest retrieved from reference TRBV7-2 and TRBJ2-7, is GAGVSQSPSNKVTEKGKDVELRCDPISGHTALYWYRQSLGQGLEFLIYFQGNSAPDKSGLPSDRFSAERTGGSVSTLTIQRTQQEDSAVYLCASSTSLAAHEQYFGPGTRLTVT.

Details on this clonotype: This may be a read error: a much more frequent sequence differs by one nucleotide. This chain links TRBV7-9 with TRBJ2-2; 8 positions agree with TRBD2. The CDR3 is 15 amino acids. CDR1 and CDR2 from the germline V gene are SEHNR and FQNEAQ (reference sequence). CDR3 coding DNA: TGTGCCAGCAGCTTAAGCGGGAGCAACACCGGGGGGCTGTTTTTT. Its translation: CASSLSGSNTGGLFF.

A word on this clonotype: One junction end does not reproduce the germline sequence, and a read error may be involved. V gene TRBV10-3 combines with J gene TRBJ2-6, with D tentatively TRBD1 (5 bases). Germline CDR1 is ENHRY and CDR2 is SYGVKD. The CDR3 runs 13 residues. The CDR3 DNA follows: TGTGCCATCAGTGGACAGAAAGCTAACACTGAAGCTTTC. Protein sequence: CAISGQKANTEAF.

This clonotype has ten or more counts. The chain couples TRBV7-2 to TRBJ2-7; a possible D gene is TRBD2 (6 bases). The CDR3 length is 15 residues. Between the trimmed V and J ends, which lost 3 bases and 4 bases, there was a span of 16 bases. Germline V gene sequence: CDR1 SGHTA, CDR2 FQGNSA. In nucleotides, the CDR3 is TGTGCCAGCAGCTTGCAACTAGCCTCGGGGTACGAGCAGTACTTC. This translates into CASSLQLASGYEQYF.

The chain combines TRBV7-9 with TRBJ2-7; TRBD1 matches at 9 bases. There are 14 residues in the CDR3. V dropped 6 bases and J dropped 4; count of bases not matched to a gene: 7. Germline V gives CDR1 SEHNR, CDR2 FQNEAQ (reference sequence). The CDR3 here is CASSTTGGVYEQYF. CDR3 in DNA: TGTGCCAGCAGTACGACAGGGGGTGTATACGAGCAGTACTTC.

In its sample, this clonotype was seen many times. The J gene is TRBJ1-1, the V gene TRBV19; D gene ambiguous. Per germline, CDR1 LNHDA and CDR2 SQIVND (reference sequence). V lost 1 base, J lost 6 bases, and 9 bases lay in between. The CDR3 contains 13 residues. The CDR3 DNA follows: TGTGCCAGTAGTATAGGGGCGCGGGCTGAAGCTTTCTTT. Translated: CASSIGARAEAFF. Using reference TRBV19 and TRBJ1-1 for the parts outside the CDR3, the full variable domain is DGGITQSPKYLFRKEGQNVTLSCEQNLNHDAMYWYRQDPGQGLRLIYYSQIVNDFQKGDIAEGYSVSREKKESFPLTVTSAQKNPTAFYLCASSIGARAEAFFGQGTRLTVV.

J is TRBJ1-5 and V is TRBV25-1; D possibly corresponds to TRBD1 (5 bases). The CDR3 contains 17 residues. The ends were cut back, 6 bases at V and 7 bases at J, with 25 bases in the middle. Germline V lookup: CDR1 MGHDK, CDR2 SYGVNS. CDR3 region: CASSPLPSGREGQPQHF. The CDR3 DNA reads as TGTGCCAGCAGCCCCCTTCCGTCGGGCAGGGAGGGACAGCCCCAGCATTTT.

The table lists this clonotype with many counts. This chain joins TRBV12-3 or TRBV12-4 and TRBJ1-3; maybe TRBD1 (5 bases). The CDR3 is 14 amino acids. Between the trimmed V and J ends, which lost 6 bases and 9 bases, there was a span of 18 bases. The CDR3 DNA reads TGTGCCAGCAGGAGGACCGGGGGGGTCGTCACCATATATTTT. Amino acid sequence: CASRRTGGVVTIYF.